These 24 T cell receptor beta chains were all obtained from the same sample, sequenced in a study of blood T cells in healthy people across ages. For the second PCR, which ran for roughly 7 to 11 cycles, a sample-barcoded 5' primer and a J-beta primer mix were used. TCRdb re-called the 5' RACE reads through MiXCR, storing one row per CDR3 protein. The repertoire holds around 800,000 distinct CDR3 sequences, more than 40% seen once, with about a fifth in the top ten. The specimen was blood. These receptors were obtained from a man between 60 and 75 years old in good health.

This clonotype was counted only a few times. CDR3 sequence reads: CASSRTSGDSYEQYF. For the CDR3, the DNA is TGTGCCAGCAGTAGGACTAGCGGGGACTCCTACGAGCAGTACTTC. V is TRBV7-2 and J is TRBJ2-7; TRBD2 matches 12 bases. Germline CDR1 is SGHTA and CDR2 is FQGNSA. This CDR3 comprises 15 residues. V dropped 6 bases and J dropped 0; count of bases not matched to a gene: 3.

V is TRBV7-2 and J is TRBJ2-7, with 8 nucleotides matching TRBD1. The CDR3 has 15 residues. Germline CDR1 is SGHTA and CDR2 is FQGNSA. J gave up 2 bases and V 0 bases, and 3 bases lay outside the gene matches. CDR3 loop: CASSLADRVTYEQYF. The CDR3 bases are TGTGCCAGCAGCTTAGCGGACAGGGTAACCTACGAGCAGTACTTC.

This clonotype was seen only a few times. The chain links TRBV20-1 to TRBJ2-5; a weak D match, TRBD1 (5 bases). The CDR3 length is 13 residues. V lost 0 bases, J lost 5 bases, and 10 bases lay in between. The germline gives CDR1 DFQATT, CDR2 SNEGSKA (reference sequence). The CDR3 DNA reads TGCAGTGCTAGAGATTTGGGGCTCGAGACCCAGTACTTC. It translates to CSARDLGLETQYF.

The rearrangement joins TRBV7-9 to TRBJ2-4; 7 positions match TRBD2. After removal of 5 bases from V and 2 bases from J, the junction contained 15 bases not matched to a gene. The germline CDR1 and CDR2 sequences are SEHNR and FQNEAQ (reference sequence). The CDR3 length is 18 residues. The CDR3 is CASSVVGGEDETKNIQYF. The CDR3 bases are TGTGCCAGCAGCGTGGTTGGGGGGGAAGACGAAACCAAAAACATTCAGTACTTC. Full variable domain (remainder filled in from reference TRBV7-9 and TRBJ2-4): DTGVSQNPRHKITKRGQNVTFRCDPISEHNRLYWYRQTLGQGPEFLTYFQNEAQLEKSRLLSDRFSAERPKGSFSTLEIQRTEQGDSAMYLCASSVVGGEDETKNIQYFGAGTRLSVL.

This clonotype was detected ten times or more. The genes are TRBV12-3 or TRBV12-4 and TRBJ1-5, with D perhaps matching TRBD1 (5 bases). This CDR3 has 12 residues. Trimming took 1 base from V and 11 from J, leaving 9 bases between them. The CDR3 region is CASSLEGQTQHF. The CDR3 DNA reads TGTGCCAGCAGTTTAGAGGGGCAGACCCAGCATTTT.

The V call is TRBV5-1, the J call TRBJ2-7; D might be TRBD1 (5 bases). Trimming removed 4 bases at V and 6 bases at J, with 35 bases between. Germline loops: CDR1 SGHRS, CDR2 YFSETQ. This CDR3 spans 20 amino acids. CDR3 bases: TGCGCCAGCAGCCAAGCTCCGACAGCCGGTTATATAACAACCGAGACCGAGCAGTACTTC. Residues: CASSQAPTAGYITTETEQYF.

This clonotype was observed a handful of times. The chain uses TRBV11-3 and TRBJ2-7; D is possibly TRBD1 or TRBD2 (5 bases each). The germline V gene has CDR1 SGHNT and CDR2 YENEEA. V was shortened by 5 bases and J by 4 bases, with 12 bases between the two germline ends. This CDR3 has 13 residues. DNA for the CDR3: TGTGCCAGCAGCCAGGGACCCACGTACGAGCAGTACTTC. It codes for CASSQGPTYEQYF.

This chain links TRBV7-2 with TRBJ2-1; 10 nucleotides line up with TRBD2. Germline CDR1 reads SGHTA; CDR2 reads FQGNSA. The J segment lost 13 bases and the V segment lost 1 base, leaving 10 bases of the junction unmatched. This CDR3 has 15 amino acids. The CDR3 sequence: CASSLVSSGGETQFF. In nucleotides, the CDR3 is TGTGCCAGCAGCTTAGTCTCGAGCGGGGGGGAGACCCAGTTCTTC.

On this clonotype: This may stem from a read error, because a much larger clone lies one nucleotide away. CDR3 region: CASSPLGGVNDGSQYF. The DNA of the CDR3 is TGCGCCAGCAGCCCTCTTGGGGGTGTTAATGATGGGTCGCAGTACTTC. The chain employs TRBV4-1 and TRBJ2-5, with D perhaps matching TRBD1 or TRBD2 (5 bases each). CDR1 is MGHRA and CDR2 is YSYEKL in the germline V gene. The CDR3 extends over 16 amino acids. V was pared by 4 bases and J by 11 bases, with 26 bases between.

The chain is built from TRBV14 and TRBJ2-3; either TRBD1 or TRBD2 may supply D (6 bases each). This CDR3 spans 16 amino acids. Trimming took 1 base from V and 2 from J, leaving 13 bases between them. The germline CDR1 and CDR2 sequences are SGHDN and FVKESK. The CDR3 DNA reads TGTGCCAGCAGCCAAGGAGGGGGGTTCCTCACAGATACGCAGTATTTT. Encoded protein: CASSQGGGFLTDTQYF.

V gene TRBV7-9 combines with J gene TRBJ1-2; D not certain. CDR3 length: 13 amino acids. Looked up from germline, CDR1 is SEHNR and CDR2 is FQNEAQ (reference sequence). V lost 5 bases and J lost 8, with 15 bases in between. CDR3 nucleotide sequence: TGTGCCAGCAGCCCCGTGGTGATGGTCGGCTACACCTTC. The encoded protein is CASSPVVMVGYTF.

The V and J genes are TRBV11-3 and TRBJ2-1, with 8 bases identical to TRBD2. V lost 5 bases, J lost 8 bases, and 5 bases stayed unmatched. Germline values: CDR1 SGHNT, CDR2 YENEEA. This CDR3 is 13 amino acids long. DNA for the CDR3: TGTGCCAGCAGCCCTCGCGGGGGGCATGAGCAGTTCTTC. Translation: CASSPRGGHEQFF. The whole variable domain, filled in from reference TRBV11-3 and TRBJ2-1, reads EAGVVQSPRYKIIEKKQPVAFWCNPISGHNTLYWYLQNLGQGPELLIRYENEEAVDDSQLPKDRFSAERLKGVDSTLKIQPAELGDSAVYLCASSPRGGHEQFFGPGTRLTVL.

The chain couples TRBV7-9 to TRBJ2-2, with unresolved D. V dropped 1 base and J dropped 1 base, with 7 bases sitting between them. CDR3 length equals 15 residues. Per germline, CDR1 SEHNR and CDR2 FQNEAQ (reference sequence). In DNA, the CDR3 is TGTGCCAGCAGCTTAGGAGCATGGAACACCGGGGAGCTGTTTTTT. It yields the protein CASSLGAWNTGELFF.

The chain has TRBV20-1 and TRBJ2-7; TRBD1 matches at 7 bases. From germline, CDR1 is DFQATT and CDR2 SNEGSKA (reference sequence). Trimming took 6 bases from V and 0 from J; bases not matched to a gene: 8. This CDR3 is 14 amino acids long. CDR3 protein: CSASMTGPSYEQYF. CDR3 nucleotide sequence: TGCAGTGCCAGTATGACAGGGCCCTCCTACGAGCAGTACTTC.

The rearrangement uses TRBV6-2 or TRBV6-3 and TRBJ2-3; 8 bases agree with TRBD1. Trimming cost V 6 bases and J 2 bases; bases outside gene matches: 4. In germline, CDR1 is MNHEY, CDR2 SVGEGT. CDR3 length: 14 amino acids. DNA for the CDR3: TGTGCCAGCAGGGGGACAGGCTTCACAGATACGCAGTATTTT. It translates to CASRGTGFTDTQYF.

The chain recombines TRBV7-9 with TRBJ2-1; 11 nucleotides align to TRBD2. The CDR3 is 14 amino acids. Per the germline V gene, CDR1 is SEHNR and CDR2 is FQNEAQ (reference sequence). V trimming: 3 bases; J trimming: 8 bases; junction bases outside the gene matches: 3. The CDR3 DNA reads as TGTGCCAGCAGCTTCAGTAGCGGGGGGGATGAGCAGTTCTTC. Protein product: CASSFSSGGDEQFF. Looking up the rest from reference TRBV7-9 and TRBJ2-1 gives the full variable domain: DTGVSQNPRHKITKRGQNVTFRCDPISEHNRLYWYRQTLGQGPEFLTYFQNEAQLEKSRLLSDRFSAERPKGSFSTLEIQRTEQGDSAMYLCASSFSSGGDEQFFGPGTRLTVL.

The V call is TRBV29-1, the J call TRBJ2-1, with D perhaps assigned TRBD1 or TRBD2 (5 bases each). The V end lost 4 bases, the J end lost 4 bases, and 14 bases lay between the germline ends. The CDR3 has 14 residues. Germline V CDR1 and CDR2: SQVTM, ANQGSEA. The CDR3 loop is CSVVRVGGYNEQFF. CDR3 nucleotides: TGCAGCGTTGTTCGGGTTGGGGGTTACAATGAGCAGTTCTTC.

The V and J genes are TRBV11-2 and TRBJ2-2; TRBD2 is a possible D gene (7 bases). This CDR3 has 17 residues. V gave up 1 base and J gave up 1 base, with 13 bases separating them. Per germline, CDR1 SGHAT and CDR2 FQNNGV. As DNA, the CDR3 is TGTGCCAGCAGCTTAGGCGTGGGAGGGGGGAACACCGGGGAGCTGTTTTTT. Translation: CASSLGVGGGNTGELFF.

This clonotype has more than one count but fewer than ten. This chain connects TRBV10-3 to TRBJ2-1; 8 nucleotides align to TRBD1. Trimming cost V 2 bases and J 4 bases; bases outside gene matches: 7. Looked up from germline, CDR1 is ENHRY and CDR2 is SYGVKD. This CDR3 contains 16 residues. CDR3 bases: TGTGCCATCAGTGAGAGGACAGGGAGGATTTACAATGAGCAGTTCTTC. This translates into CAISERTGRIYNEQFF.

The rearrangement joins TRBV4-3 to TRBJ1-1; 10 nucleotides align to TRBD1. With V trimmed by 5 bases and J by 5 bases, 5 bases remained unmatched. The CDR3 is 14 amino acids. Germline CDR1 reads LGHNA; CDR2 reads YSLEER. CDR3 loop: CASSRTGGITEAFF. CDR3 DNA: TGCGCCAGCAGCAGGACAGGGGGGATAACTGAAGCTTTCTTT.

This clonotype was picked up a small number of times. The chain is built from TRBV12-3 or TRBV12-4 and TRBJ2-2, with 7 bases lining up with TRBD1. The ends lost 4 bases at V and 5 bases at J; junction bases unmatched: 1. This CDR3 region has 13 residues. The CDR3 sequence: CASSWGQTGELFF. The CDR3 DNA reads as TGTGCCAGCAGTTGGGGACAGACCGGGGAGCTGTTTTTT.

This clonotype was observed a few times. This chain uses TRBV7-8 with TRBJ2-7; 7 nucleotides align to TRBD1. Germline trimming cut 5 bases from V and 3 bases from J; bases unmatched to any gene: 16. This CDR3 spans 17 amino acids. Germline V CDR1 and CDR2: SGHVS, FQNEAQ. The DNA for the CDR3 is TGTGCCAGCAGCGAGGGGGCAGACAGGCCTTACTACTACGAGCAGTACTTC. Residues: CASSEGADRPYYYEQYF.

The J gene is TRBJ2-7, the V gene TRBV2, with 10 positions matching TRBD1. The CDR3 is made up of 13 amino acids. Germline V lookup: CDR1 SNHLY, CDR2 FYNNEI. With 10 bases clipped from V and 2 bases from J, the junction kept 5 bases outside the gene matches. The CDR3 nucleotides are TGTGCCAACCTGGACAGGGGGACCTACGAGCAGTACTTC. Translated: CANLDRGTYEQYF.

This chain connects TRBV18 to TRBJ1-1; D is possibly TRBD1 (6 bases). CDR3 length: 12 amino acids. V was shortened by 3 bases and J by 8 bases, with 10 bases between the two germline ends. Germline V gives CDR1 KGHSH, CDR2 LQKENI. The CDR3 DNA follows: TGTGCCAGCTCACCGGGACAAGACGAAGCTTTCTTT. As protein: CASSPGQDEAFF.